This TCR beta chain was recorded in a study of blood T cells in healthy people across ages. Every donor gave ten milliliters of peripheral blood. There were at least 5 micrograms of total RNA extracted from every sample. This CDR3 is built from 16 residues. Germline-derived CDR1 and CDR2 are MNHEY and SMNVEV (reference sequence). Trimming took 5 bases from V and 5 from J, leaving 21 bases between them. The authors ran a second PCR of about 6 to 11 cycles using a sample-barcoded 5' primer and a J-beta primer mix. From the 5' RACE reads, TCRdb called clonotypes with MiXCR, one entry per CDR3 protein. The profile shows roughly 900,000 distinct CDR3 sequences, 29% of them singletons. Study results and limitations: CMV status of donors was unknown, possibly confounding expanded clonotype changes. Fewer expanded clones and more diversity marked long-lived versus aged donors.

This clonotype was seen ten or more times. As yet, its antigen is unknown. The chain couples TRBV27 to TRBJ2-5; possibly TRBD2 for D (6 bases). Specimen: blood. This sequence originates from a woman aged 80 or over in good health. The CDR3 region is CASSAGNSGVWETQYF. In nucleotides, the CDR3 is TGTGCCAGCAGTGCAGGCAATTCGGGGGTGTGGGAGACCCAGTACTTC.